This TCR beta chain derives from a study of Graves' ophthalmopathy and Graves' hyperthyroidism. From RNA, the CDR3 regions of TCR beta chains were amplified and sequenced. HTBI-primed first-round RT-PCR preceded second-round multiplex PCR. TCRdb called the multiplex PCR reads again in MiXCR, with one record for every CDR3 protein. The sample records about 700,000 distinct CDR3 sequences, under 50% being singletons. This clonotype was seen many times. Mismatch with germline at one junction end may stem from a read error. The sample was peripheral blood. This TCR was sampled from an adult man with Graves' ophthalmopathy.

The CDR3 DNA reads TGTGCCAGCAGTTACTCGACTAGAGGATCCTACGAGCAGTACTTC. This gives the protein CASSYSTRGSYEQYF. This sequence joins TRBV10-3 and TRBJ2-7, with D possibly TRBD2 on 6 matching bases. The CDR3 covers 15 residues. CDR1 ENHRY and CDR2 SYGVKD come from the germline V gene.